Below, 2 T cell receptor beta chains from the same sample are listed, as sequenced in a study of cytotoxic CD8 clonotypes in ibrutinib-treated CLL. Produced via immunoSEQ multiplex PCR; TCRdb's table is partial and in-frame only. The repertoire consists of approximately 45,000 clones, with 60% to 70% occurring once and the leading ten covering about 22%. Sequences were derived from PBMCs, sampled after 24 months of ibrutinib treatment. These receptors were obtained from a human donor with chronic lymphocytic leukemia.

This chain connects TRBV29-1 to TRBJ1-1, with unresolved D. V dropped 6 bases and J dropped 3 bases, with 14 bases sitting between them. Looked up from germline, CDR1 is SQVTM and CDR2 is ANQGSEA. The CDR3 sequence is 13 residues long. The CDR3 here is CSVPPRGDTEAFF. The CDR3 bases are TGCAGCGTACCACCTCGGGGAGACACTGAAGCTTTCTTT.

The V and J genes are TRBV2 and TRBJ1-1, with 10 bases that match TRBD1. Germline V gives CDR1 SNHLY, CDR2 FYNNEI. The J segment lost 8 bases and the V segment lost 11 bases, leaving 8 bases of the junction unmatched. This CDR3 contains 12 residues. Written as DNA, the CDR3 is TGTGCCGGAGGGACAGGGGCGTACGAAGCTTTCTTT. This encodes CAGGTGAYEAFF.